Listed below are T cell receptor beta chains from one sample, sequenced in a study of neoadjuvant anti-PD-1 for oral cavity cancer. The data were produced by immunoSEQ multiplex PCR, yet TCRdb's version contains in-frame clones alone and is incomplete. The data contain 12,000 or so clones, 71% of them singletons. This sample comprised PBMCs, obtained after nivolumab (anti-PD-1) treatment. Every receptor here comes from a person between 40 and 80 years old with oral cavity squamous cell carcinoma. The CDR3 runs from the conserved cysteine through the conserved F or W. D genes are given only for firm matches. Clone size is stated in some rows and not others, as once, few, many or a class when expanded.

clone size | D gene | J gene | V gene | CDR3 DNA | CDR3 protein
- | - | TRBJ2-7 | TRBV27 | TGTGCCAGCAGTTTATCGAGGCCAGTACGGGAGCAGTACTTC | CASSLSRPVREQYF
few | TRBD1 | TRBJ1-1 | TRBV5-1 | TGCGCCAGTTCTACTCAAACAGGGGCCTTGAACACTGAAGCTTTCTTT | CASSTQTGALNTEAFF
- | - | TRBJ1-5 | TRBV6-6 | TGTGCCAGCAGGGACACAAATCAGCCCCAGCATTTT | CASRDTNQPQHF
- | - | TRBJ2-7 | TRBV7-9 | TGTGCCAGCAGCTTAGGAGGGAGCCCCGTGAGCTACGAGCAGTACTTC | CASSLGGSPVSYEQYF
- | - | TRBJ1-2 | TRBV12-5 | TGTGCTAGTGGTTTCCCGGTAGGGGATGGCTACACCTTC | CASGFPVGDGYTF
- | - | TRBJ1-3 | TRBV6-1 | TGTGCCAGCAGTTTGACTAGGGTGAATGGAAACACCATATATTTT | CASSLTRVNGNTIYF
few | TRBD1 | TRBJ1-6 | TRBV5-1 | TGCGCCAGCAGCTCCTCGGACAGGGAAAATTCACCCCTCCACTTT | CASSSSDRENSPLHF
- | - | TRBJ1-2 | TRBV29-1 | TGCAGCGTTGGTCGGCAGGTTGGGGATGGCTACACCTTC | CSVGRQVGDGYTF
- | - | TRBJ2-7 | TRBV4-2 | TGTGCCAGCAGCCAAGATCTTGGCGCAGGGAGAATCTACGAGCAGTACTTC | CASSQDLGAGRIYEQYF
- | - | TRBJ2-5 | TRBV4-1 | TGCGCCAGCAGCCAAGTTTGGGGGCGCGAGACCCAGTACTTC | CASSQVWGRETQYF
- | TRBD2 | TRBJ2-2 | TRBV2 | TGTGCCAGCAGTGAATCCCGGGAGCGGGAGGTGAACACCGGGGAGCTGTTTTTT | CASSESREREVNTGELFF
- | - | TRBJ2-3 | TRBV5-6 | TGTGCCAGCAGCTTTAATTACTTCGATACGCAGTATTTT | CASSFNYFDTQYF
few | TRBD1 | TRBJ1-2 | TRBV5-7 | TGTGCCAGCAGCCCGGGACAGGGAGCGGGGGGCTACACCTTC | CASSPGQGAGGYTF
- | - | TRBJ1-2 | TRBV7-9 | TGTGCCAGCAGCAGAGGGACGGCCGGCTATGGCTACACCTTC | CASSRGTAGYGYTF
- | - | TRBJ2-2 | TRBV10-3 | TGTGCCATCAGTGACCTCCTAAGGTCCACCGGGGAGCTGTTTTTT | CAISDLLRSTGELFF
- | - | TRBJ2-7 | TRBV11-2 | TGTGCCAGCAGCTGGGATGGCAATGGGGACGAGCAGTACTTC | CASSWDGNGDEQYF
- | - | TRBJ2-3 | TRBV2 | TGTGCCAGAAAAGGGCGGGGCGCAGATACGCAGTATTTT | CARKGRGADTQYF
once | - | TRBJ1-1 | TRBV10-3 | TGTGCCATCAGGTGGGGTCAGAACGACGCTGAAGCTTTCTTT | CAIRWGQNDAEAFF
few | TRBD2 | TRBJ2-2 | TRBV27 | TGTGCCAGCAGTTTATTAGCGGGAGAGTACGCCGGGGAGCTGTTTTTT | CASSLLAGEYAGELFF
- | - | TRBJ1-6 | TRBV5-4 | TGTGCCAGCAGCCAGGAAACAGGGATGTCACCCCTCCACTTT | CASSQETGMSPLHF
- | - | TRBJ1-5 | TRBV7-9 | TGTGCCAGATCGGGCCGGGGGAATGGCAATCAGCCCCAGCATTTT | CARSGRGNGNQPQHF
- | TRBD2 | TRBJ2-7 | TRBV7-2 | TGTGCCAGCAAGACCGGGACTAGCGGGGGCTCGTCCTACGAGCAGTACTTC | CASKTGTSGGSSYEQYF
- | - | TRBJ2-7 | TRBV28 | TGTGCCAGCAATCCGTTCGGGCCCCGTTATACGACTCAGTACTTC | CASNPFGPRYTTQYF
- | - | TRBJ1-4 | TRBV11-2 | TGTGCCAGCAGCTTAGTACGGGATGAAAAACTGTTTTTT | CASSLVRDEKLFF
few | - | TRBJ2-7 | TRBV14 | TGTGCCAGCAGCCAAAGCGGGTACTCCTACGAGCAGTACTTC | CASSQSGYSYEQYF
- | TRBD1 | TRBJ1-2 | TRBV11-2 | TGTGCCAGCAGCAGACTGACAGGGAGAAAGACCTTC | CASSRLTGRKTF
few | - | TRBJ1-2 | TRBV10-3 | TGTGCCATCAGTGCGACCACAGGGAGCGGCTACACCTTC | CAISATTGSGYTF
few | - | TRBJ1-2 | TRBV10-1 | TGCGCCAGCTCAACCACCTACTATGGCTACACCTTC | CASSTTYYGYTF
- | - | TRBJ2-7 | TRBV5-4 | TGTGCCAGCAGCTTGGCACGAGGCTCTACCTACGAGCAGTACTTC | CASSLARGSTYEQYF
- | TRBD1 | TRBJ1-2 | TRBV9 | TGTGCCAGCAGCGCGGACAGGGAGGTCGGCTACACCTTC | CASSADREVGYTF
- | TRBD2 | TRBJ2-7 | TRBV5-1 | TGCGCCAGCAGCTTGGCGGGACTAGTACAGTACTTC | CASSLAGLVQYF
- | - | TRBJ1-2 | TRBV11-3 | TGTGCCAGCAGCTTTAGGGGCCGTGATGGCTACACCTTC | CASSFRGRDGYTF
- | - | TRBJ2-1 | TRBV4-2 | TGTGCCAGCAGCCAAGAAGGGACTGAGCAGTTCTTC | CASSQEGTEQFF
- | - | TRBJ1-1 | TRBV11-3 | TGTGCCAGCAGCTTAGGGGTCAGGGGTTCCACTGAAGCTTTCTTT | CASSLGVRGSTEAFF
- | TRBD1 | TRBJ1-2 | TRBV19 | TGTGCCAGTAGTACAGGGGGCGCTTCCTATGGCTACACCTTC | CASSTGGASYGYTF
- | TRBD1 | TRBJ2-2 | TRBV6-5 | TGTGCCAGCAGACCGGGACAGGTGAACACCGGGGAGCTGTTTTTT | CASRPGQVNTGELFF
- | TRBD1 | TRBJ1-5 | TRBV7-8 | TGTGCCAGCAGCTTAGTTGGGGGACAGAGAAATCAGCCCCAGCATTTT | CASSLVGGQRNQPQHF
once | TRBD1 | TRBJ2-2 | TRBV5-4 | TGTGCCAGCAGCTTAGCCAGGGGGTTCGCGAACACCGGGGAGCTGTTTTTT | CASSLARGFANTGELFF
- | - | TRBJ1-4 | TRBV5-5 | TGTGCCAGCAGCTTGGGACAGTGGGCCTCAACTAATGAAAAACTGTTTTTT | CASSLGQWASTNEKLFF
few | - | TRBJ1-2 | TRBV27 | TGTGCCAGCAGTTTACTGGGCAGTGATTACTATGGCTACACCTTC | CASSLLGSDYYGYTF
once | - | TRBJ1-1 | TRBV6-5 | TGTGCCAGCAGTTACTCCGGTGGCACTGAAGCTTTCTTT | CASSYSGGTEAFF
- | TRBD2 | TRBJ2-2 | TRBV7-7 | TGTGCCAGCAGTCCTAGCGGGGGAAACACCGGGGAGCTGTTTTTT | CASSPSGGNTGELFF
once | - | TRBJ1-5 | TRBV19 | TGTGCCAGCGGCCCTGGAGACTCAAGCAATCAGCCCCAGCATTTT | CASGPGDSSNQPQHF
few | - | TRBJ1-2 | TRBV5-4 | TGTGCCAGCAGCTTACACGCGCTCAGCTATGGCTACACCTTC | CASSLHALSYGYTF
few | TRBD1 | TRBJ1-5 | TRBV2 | TGTGCCAGCGGGGGACAGGGTAGCCCTAATCAGCCCCAGCATTTT | CASGGQGSPNQPQHF
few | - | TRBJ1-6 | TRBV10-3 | TGTGCCATCAGTGAGACGGATCATGGCCTCCACTTT | CAISETDHGLHF
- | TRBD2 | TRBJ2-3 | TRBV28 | TGTGCCAGCAGTTTATGGCAGCGGGATGGCGCAGATACGCAGTATTTT | CASSLWQRDGADTQYF
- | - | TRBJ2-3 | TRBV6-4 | TGTGCCAGCGGGAGAGACAGCACAGATACGCAGTATTTT | CASGRDSTDTQYF
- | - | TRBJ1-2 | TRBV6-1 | TGTGCCAGCAGTCCCATCCTCCGGGGGGGAGGCTACACCTTC | CASSPILRGGGYTF
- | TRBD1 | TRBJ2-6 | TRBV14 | TGTGCCAGCAGTCACCTGGGACAGGGGGCCAACGTCCTGACTTTC | CASSHLGQGANVLTF
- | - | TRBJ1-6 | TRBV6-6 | TGTGCCAGCAGTTACACTGAGGGGTTCGGGAATTCACCCCTCCACTTT | CASSYTEGFGNSPLHF
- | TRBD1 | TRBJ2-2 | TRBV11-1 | TGTGCCAGCAGCCCTCGACAGGGGGCTACCGGGGAGCTGTTTTTT | CASSPRQGATGELFF
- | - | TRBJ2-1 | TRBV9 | TGTGCCAGCAGCGTAGGAAGCGGGCCCTACAATGAGCAGTTCTTC | CASSVGSGPYNEQFF